This T cell receptor beta chain was sequenced in a study of blood T cell repertoires in COVID-19. Seattle participants joined during active infection and were tracked over time. J lost 3 bases, V lost 8 bases, and 8 bases had no gene match. This CDR3 has 13 amino acids. Germline V gene data show CDR1 as SQVTM and CDR2 as ANQGSEA. In the original processing: Estimated nucleated cell counts came from reference gene primer amplification. This table comes from immunoSEQ multiplex PCR, and its TCRdb copy is limited to in-frame clones, with some not included. The V and J calls and clone size come from that table; D and trimming were worked out from the DNA. The sample contains around 260,000 clones, roughly 92% of which appear only once.

This sequence originates from a woman aged 25-40 years with COVID-19, enrolled during active disease. The rearrangement joins TRBV29-1 to TRBJ1-1, with 8 bases that match TRBD1. The sample comprised peripheral blood. The CDR3 here is CSSRTGRDTEAFF. CDR3 DNA: TGCAGCAGTAGGACAGGGAGAGACACTGAAGCTTTCTTT.